A selection of T cell receptor beta chains follows, all from one sample in a study of human T cells and chemical hapten exposure. MiXCR, applied by TCRdb to the RACE reads, yields one record per CDR3 protein. The data contain around 74,000 distinct CDR3 sequences, 32% of them singletons. The specimen comprised whole blood, sampled in connection with sensitization to the hapten diphenylcyclopropenone (DPC). The origin of the receptors is a man in his forties with alopecia areata. Some clones in this sample may be carry-over from other donors' samples. The CDR3 runs from the conserved cysteine through the conserved F or W. The D gene is left open where the match is weak. Clone size is given for some rows only: seen once, a few or many times, or a class if the clone is expanded.

TRBJ2-7 TRBD2 16 TRBV7-2 - TGTGCCAGCAGCTTAAGTGCGGCTAGCGGGATCTACGAGCAGTACTTC CASSLSAASGIYEQYF
TRBJ1-5 TRBD1 15 TRBV6-1 - TGTGCCAGCAGTGATGGTAACAGGGGATGGGTGCCCCAGCATTTT CASSDGNRGWVPQHF
TRBJ2-7 TRBD2 18 TRBV4-2 few TGTGCCAGCAGCCAGGGTTGGGGTGTAGCGGGTCACCTAGGCGAGCAGTACTTC CASSQGWGVAGHLGEQYF
TRBJ1-4 TRBD1 14 TRBV20-1 - TGCAGTGCTAGCCAAGGGACAGGGGAAGAAAAACTGTTTTTT CSASQGTGEEKLFF
TRBJ2-7 TRBD1 15 TRBV5-6 - TGTGCCAGCAGAAGTATTGACAGGGGAACCTACGAGCAGTACTTC CASRSIDRGTYEQYF
TRBJ1-2 - 13 TRBV4-3 few TGCGCCAGCAGCCTGGCCCGGAGCTATGGCTACACCTTC CASSLARSYGYTF
TRBJ2-7 TRBD2 14 TRBV12-3/TRBV12-4 few TGTGCCAGCACGGCGACAGCGGGAGGGTACGAGCAGTACTTC CASTATAGGYEQYF
TRBJ2-5 - 15 TRBV7-7 - TGTGCCAGCAGCGAGAACTCCAACCCTGGAGAGACCCAGTACTTC CASSENSNPGETQYF
TRBJ2-7 - 13 TRBV7-2 few TGTGCCAGCAGCTTAGGTTACGGGGGCGAGCAGTACTTC CASSLGYGGEQYF
TRBJ2-5 - 16 TRBV7-9 - TGTGCCAGCAGCTTCCCCTCGACTCAATCCCAAGAGACCCAGTACTTC CASSFPSTQSQETQYF
TRBJ2-7 - 13 TRBV3-1 - TGTGCCAGCAGCCAAGAAGGCTCCTACGAGCAGTACTTC CASSQEGSYEQYF
TRBJ2-2 TRBD1 16 TRBV3-1 - TGTGCCAGCAGCCGAACGACAGGGGGCCACACCGGGGAGCTGTTTTTT CASSRTTGGHTGELFF
TRBJ2-1 - 14 TRBV5-1 few TGCGCCAGCAGCTTGGGTTCAGCGTACAATGAGCAGTTCTTC CASSLGSAYNEQFF
TRBJ1-1 - 16 TRBV7-9 - TGTGCCAGCAGCTTAGTACGGGCAGTCATGAACACTGAAGCTTTCTTT CASSLVRAVMNTEAFF
TRBJ2-7 TRBD2 14 TRBV5-1 - TGCGCCAGCAGCTTGGAGCGGGGGGCCTACGAGCAGTACTTC CASSLERGAYEQYF
TRBJ1-6 - 14 TRBV28 few TGTGCCAGCTTTACCTGGGGGGGTCAAATGACCCTCCACTTT CASFTWGGQMTLHF
TRBJ2-1 - 13 TRBV12-3/TRBV12-4 - TGTGCCAGCAGTTTAGGCCAGTACAATGAGCAGTTCTTC CASSLGQYNEQFF
TRBJ2-1 - 14 TRBV20-1 - TGCAGTGCCCGCCGAGTGAGCTCCTACAATGAGCAGTTCTTC CSARRVSSYNEQFF
TRBJ2-1 TRBD2 16 TRBV6-7 - TGTGCCAGCAGTTTCTCAGCGGGAGGGCCCTACAATGAGCAGTTCTTC CASSFSAGGPYNEQFF
TRBJ2-1 - 13 TRBV14 - TGTGCCAGCAGCCAAGCTTTGGGGGGTGAGCAGTTCTTC CASSQALGGEQFF
TRBJ2-5 TRBD2 16 TRBV7-2 - TGTGCCAGCAGTTCGATAGCGGGAGCCAGCCAAGAGACCCAGTACTTC CASSSIAGASQETQYF
TRBJ2-7 - 14 TRBV5-5 few TGTGCCAGCAGCTTTGGACAGAGCTCCTACGAGCAGTACTTC CASSFGQSSYEQYF
TRBJ1-2 - 12 TRBV29-1 few TGCAGCGCAGGCGGGCAGGGGCTTGGCTACACCTTC CSAGGQGLGYTF
TRBJ2-2 TRBD2 15 TRBV7-3 few TGTGCCAGCAGCCTTACTAGCGGGACTACCGGGGAGCTGTTTTTT CASSLTSGTTGELFF
TRBJ2-7 TRBD2 14 TRBV25-1 - TGTGCCAGCAGACCGACTAGCGGGAGGCACGAGCAGTACTTC CASRPTSGRHEQYF
TRBJ2-7 - 12 TRBV5-1 - TGCGCCAGCAGCTTGATTGGATCCGAGCAGTACTTC CASSLIGSEQYF